Following are 27 T cell receptor beta chains from one sample sequenced in a study of CD8 T cells in ankylosing spondylitis. General study results and limits: For ankylosing spondylitis blood, a TCR beta motif of seven to nine highly homologous variants appeared characteristic.

These receptors' antigens are unknown. TCRdb ran MiXCR on the 5' RACE reads and lists one entry per CDR3 protein. The data contain about 540,000 distinct CDR3 sequences, 10% to 15% of them singletons. The sequenced sample was blood, either unsorted or a sorted T cell fraction (not recorded which). These receptors were obtained from a male donor with ankylosing spondylitis.

The chain uses TRBV4-2 and TRBJ2-1, with D unresolved. CDR3 size: 14 residues. CDR1 is LGHNA, CDR2 YNFKEQ, per germline. V dropped 1 base and J dropped 8 bases, with 12 bases sitting between them. The CDR3 spells CASSQASPDDEQFF. The DNA of the CDR3 is TGTGCCAGCAGCCAAGCGTCTCCAGACGATGAGCAGTTCTTC.

This clonotype was counted between two and nine times. The chain employs TRBV20-1 and TRBJ2-1; TRBD2 matches at 7 bases. CDR1 is DFQATT, CDR2 SNEGSKA, per germline (reference sequence). V was clipped by 3 bases and J by 6 bases; unmatched bases: 8. The CDR3 runs to 14 residues. The CDR3 here is CSARNWREINEQFF. CDR3 nucleotides: TGCAGTGCTAGGAACTGGCGGGAGATCAATGAGCAGTTCTTC.

The V call is TRBV5-4, the J call TRBJ2-1, with a weak D call TRBD2 (7 bases). The CDR3 spans 13 residues. V was cut by 4 bases and J by 8 bases, with 13 bases left in between. The germline V gene has CDR1 SGHNT and CDR2 YYREEE (reference sequence). The CDR3 DNA reads TGTGCCAGCAGCCGGACTAGGGGGGATGAGCAGTTCTTC. Its protein product is CASSRTRGDEQFF.

The chain carries TRBV7-9 and TRBJ2-1; D not certain. This CDR3 comprises 12 residues. Germline CDR1 reads SEHNR; CDR2 reads FQNEAQ (reference sequence). Trimming shortened V by 5 bases and J by 6 bases, and 8 bases separated the two germline ends. The CDR3 DNA reads TGTGCCAGCAGCATAGAGGTCAATGAGCAGTTCTTC. Its translation is CASSIEVNEQFF. Full variable domain (outside the CDR3, taken from reference TRBV7-9 and TRBJ2-1): DTGVSQNPRHKITKRGQNVTFRCDPISEHNRLYWYRQTLGQGPEFLTYFQNEAQLEKSRLLSDRFSAERPKGSFSTLEIQRTEQGDSAMYLCASSIEVNEQFFGPGTRLTVL.

This sequence joins TRBV5-1 and TRBJ2-5, with TRBD2 matching 11 bases. CDR1 is SGHRS, CDR2 YFSETQ, per germline. The CDR3 length is 15 residues. After removal of 2 bases from V and 4 bases from J, the junction contained 4 bases not matched to a gene. The chain's CDR3 is CASSLGTSGAETQYF. The CDR3 bases are TGCGCCAGCAGCTTAGGGACTAGCGGTGCAGAGACCCAGTACTTC.

In its sample, this clonotype was seen a few times. In DNA form, the CDR3 reads TGCGCCAGCAGCTCGGAACTGGGAAACACCATATATTTT. It codes for CASSSELGNTIYF. The chain couples TRBV5-1 to TRBJ1-3; unclear D gene. Germline V gene data show CDR1 as SGHRS and CDR2 as YFSETQ. There are 13 residues in the CDR3. Trimming left V 3 bases short and J 4 bases short, with 8 bases between.

The chain carries TRBV21-1 and TRBJ2-3; no check of the table's D call, TRBD1, against the DNA was made. TRBV21-1 is an annotated pseudogene. The CDR3 is 14 amino acids. This CDR3 is CASSKEGGKDTQYF. CDR3 sequence (DNA): TGTGCCAGCAGCAAAGAAGGGGGAAAAGATACGCAGTATTTT.

This clonotype came up many times. DNA of the CDR3: TGTGCCAGCAGGGGGGTCTCTTCTCTAAAGTCCTACGAGCAGTACTTC. This translates into CASRGVSSLKSYEQYF. The chain recombines TRBV13 with TRBJ2-7; either TRBD1 or TRBD2 may supply D (5 bases each). CDR1 is PRHDT and CDR2 is FYEKMQ in the germline V gene (reference sequence). This CDR3 contains 16 residues. The ends were cut back, 6 bases at V and 1 base at J, with 19 bases in the middle.

This clonotype was seen only a few times. This chain joins TRBV5-1 and TRBJ2-1; 8 bases fit TRBD2. This CDR3 contains 15 residues. Germline V gives CDR1 SGHRS, CDR2 YFSETQ. V was clipped by 1 base and J by 4 bases; unmatched bases: 4. The CDR3 sequence: CASSLKSSGYNEQFF. For the CDR3, the DNA is TGCGCCAGCAGCTTGAAGTCTAGCGGGTACAATGAGCAGTTCTTC.

This clonotype was seen a handful of times. V and J are TRBV24-1 and TRBJ2-1; tentative D call: TRBD1 (5 bases). V was cut by 3 bases and J by 6 bases, with 11 bases left in between. CDR1 is KGHDR, CDR2 SFDVKD, per germline. The CDR3 length is 14 residues. The DNA of the CDR3 is TGTGCCACCAGTGATACATACAGGAGCAATGAGCAGTTCTTC. This gives the protein CATSDTYRSNEQFF.

The V and J genes are TRBV4-2 and TRBJ2-5; D is perhaps TRBD1 or TRBD2 (5 bases each). Trimming pared 0 bases from V and 5 bases from J, leaving 22 bases between. This CDR3 comprises 18 residues. The V gene's germline CDR1 is LGHNA and CDR2 YNFKEQ. The CDR3 DNA sequence: TGTGCCAGCAGCCAAGATTATCAGGGAACCCGTCCGGGGGAGACCCAGTACTTC. It encodes CASSQDYQGTRPGETQYF.

Concerning this clonotype: Possible read error: a much larger clone is one base away. The chain joins TRBV10-1 to TRBJ2-1, with TRBD2 matching over 7 bases. Germline V gives CDR1 WNHNN, CDR2 SYGVQD (reference sequence). The CDR3 runs 13 residues. The CDR3 DNA reads as TGCACCAGCAGTATTCTAGCGGACAATGAGCAGTTCTTC. Translated: CTSSILADNEQFF.

The table lists this clonotype with a few counts. This chain links TRBV7-6 with TRBJ1-2, with 11 bases aligning to TRBD1. CDR3 length: 15 amino acids. Per germline, CDR1 SGHVS and CDR2 FNYEAQ. The junction had 6 bases not matched to a gene; V was cut back by 5 bases and J by 4 bases. The CDR3 DNA reads TGTGCCAGCAGCCCCGGACAGGGGGCCCTCTATGGCTACACCTTC. It specifies CASSPGQGALYGYTF.

This clonotype was detected many times. The chain couples TRBV29-1 to TRBJ2-3; 11 nucleotides align to TRBD2. CDR1 is SQVTM and CDR2 is ANQGSEA in the germline V gene. The CDR3 sequence is 13 residues long. The V gene end was trimmed by 8 bases and the J gene end by 6 bases; junction bases not matched to a gene: 7. The CDR3 coding sequence is TGCAGCTTCCGCCTAGCGGGAGGCGATACGCAGTATTTT. This sequence encodes CSFRLAGGDTQYF.

This clonotype was seen more than once but under ten times. The V gene is TRBV5-1, the J gene TRBJ1-1; TRBD1 matches 7 bases. The length of the CDR3 is 13 residues. Germline V gene lookup returns CDR1 SGHRS and CDR2 YFSETQ. V trimming: 4 bases; J trimming: 11 bases; junction bases outside the gene matches: 11. The CDR3 loop is CASSPIPQGGAFF. The CDR3 coding sequence is TGCGCCAGCAGCCCGATTCCGCAGGGGGGTGCTTTCTTT.

This clonotype occurred many times. The chain recombines TRBV7-2 with TRBJ1-3, with no clear D. CDR1 and CDR2 from the germline V gene are SGHTA and FQGNSA. This CDR3 region has 17 residues. V shed 1 base and J shed 0 bases, with 13 bases lying between them. As DNA, the CDR3 is TGTGCCAGCAGCTTAGGGACTGGACGGATCTCTGGAAACACCATATATTTT. Its translation is CASSLGTGRISGNTIYF.

This clonotype was seen repeatedly, ten times or more. J is TRBJ1-2 and V is TRBV7-8, with no clear D. Trimming removed 0 bases from V and 4 bases from J, with 9 bases in between. CDR3 length equals 14 residues. Germline assignment: CDR1 SGHVS and CDR2 FQNEAQ. The DNA of the CDR3 is TGTGCCAGCAGCTTAGCAGGGAACGCCTATGGCTACACCTTC. Its protein is CASSLAGNAYGYTF.

This clonotype has at least ten counts. The chain uses TRBV20-1 and TRBJ2-7; TRBD2 agrees at 15 bases. J gave up 2 bases and V 6 bases, and 17 bases lay outside the gene matches. The CDR3 runs to 19 residues. Germline V gives CDR1 DFQATT, CDR2 SNEGSKA (reference sequence). CDR3 protein: CSAQPGQGLAGGPPYEQYF. The CDR3 nucleotides read TGCAGTGCCCAGCCGGGACAGGGACTAGCGGGAGGCCCTCCCTACGAGCAGTACTTC.

This clonotype showed up many times. V gene TRBV24-1 combines with J gene TRBJ2-2; no clear D. Deletions cut 4 bases from V and 3 bases from J, with 8 bases between. In germline, CDR1 is KGHDR, CDR2 SFDVKD. The CDR3 has 14 amino acids. CDR3 DNA: TGTGCCACCAGTGAACGAGTCTACACCGGGGAGCTGTTTTTT. It specifies CATSERVYTGELFF.

The chain employs TRBV29-1 and TRBJ1-1, with D hard to call. V was shortened by 0 bases and J by 3 bases, with 11 bases between the two germline ends. The CDR3 is 14 residues long. Germline CDR1 reads SQVTM; CDR2 reads ANQGSEA. The DNA for the CDR3 is TGCAGCGTTGAAGATCGTGGGAGATACACTGAAGCTTTCTTT. Translating gives CSVEDRGRYTEAFF. Based on the CDR3 plus reference TRBV29-1 and TRBJ1-1, the full variable domain is SAVISQKPSRDICQRGTSLTIQCQVDSQVTMMFWYRQQPGQSLTLIATANQGSEATYESGFVIDKFPISRPNLTFSTLTVSNMSPEDSSIYLCSVEDRGRYTEAFFGQGTRLTVV.

This clonotype has just a few counts. The V and J genes are TRBV14 and TRBJ2-1; the D is unclear. From germline, CDR1 is SGHDN and CDR2 FVKESK. With 1 base removed from V and 0 bases from J, the gap between germline ends came to 4 bases. The CDR3 runs 14 residues. CDR3: CASSQASSYNEQFF. CDR3 bases: TGTGCCAGCAGCCAAGCCAGCTCCTACAATGAGCAGTTCTTC. Full variable domain (outside the CDR3, taken from reference TRBV14 and TRBJ2-1): EAGVTQFPSHSVIEKGQTVTLRCDPISGHDNLYWYRRVMGKEIKFLLHFVKESKQDESGMPNNRFLAERTGGTYSTLKVQPAELEDSGVYFCASSQASSYNEQFFGPGTRLTVL.

With regard to this clonotype: The junction does not match germline at one end; this may be a read error. The gene calls are TRBV20-1 and TRBJ1-1; 7 bases map to TRBD1. The CDR3 length is 14 residues. Germline CDR1 reads DFQATT; CDR2 reads SNEGSKA (reference sequence). For the CDR3, the DNA is TGCAGTGCTGGAGACAGGGTTCTAAACACTGAAGCTTTCTTT. This translates into CSAGDRVLNTEAFF.

This clonotype was recorded many times. The rearrangement uses TRBV11-2 and TRBJ2-1; D is perhaps TRBD1 (6 bases). CDR1 is SGHAT, CDR2 FQNNGV, per germline. V shed 5 bases and J shed 4 bases, with 18 bases lying between them. The CDR3 has 16 residues. This chain's CDR3 is CASSPGAGGEYNEQFF. The CDR3 DNA is TGTGCCAGCAGCCCAGGGGCGGGTGGGGAATACAATGAGCAGTTCTTC.

This clonotype was seen ten or more times. V and J are TRBV20-1 and TRBJ2-1; 13 nucleotides align to TRBD2. J lost 9 bases, V lost 3 bases, and 11 bases had no gene match. The length of the CDR3 is 16 residues. Germline assignment: CDR1 DFQATT and CDR2 SNEGSKA (reference sequence). CDR3 amino acids: CSARTPGLAGSSEQFF. As DNA, the CDR3 is TGCAGTGCTAGGACACCGGGACTAGCGGGATCAAGTGAGCAGTTCTTC.

This clonotype was seen a handful of times. V and J are TRBV12-3 or TRBV12-4 and TRBJ2-2, with 13 bases fitting TRBD2. There are 17 residues in the CDR3. V lost 6 bases and J lost 1; bases outside the gene matches: 5. The CDR3 is CASSGLAGDVNTGELFF. DNA for the CDR3: TGTGCCAGCAGCGGACTAGCGGGAGACGTGAACACCGGGGAGCTGTTTTTT.

This chain's CDR3 is CASSSTRRGETQYF. As DNA, the CDR3 is TGTGCCAGCAGCAGTACACGGCGGGGAGAGACCCAGTACTTC. This chain joins TRBV12-3 or TRBV12-4 and TRBJ2-5; tentatively, D is TRBD2 (6 bases). The CDR3 extends over 14 amino acids. V lost 6 bases and J 4 bases, leaving 15 bases between the germline ends.

The rearrangement links TRBV15 to TRBJ2-5, with D hard to call. With 0 bases removed from V and 1 base from J, the gap between germline ends came to 9 bases. This CDR3 is 15 amino acids long. From germline, CDR1 is LNHNV and CDR2 YYDKDF (reference sequence). In DNA form, the CDR3 reads TGTGCCACCAGCAGAGATCTGGCGGCCCAAGAGACCCAGTACTTC. Translated: CATSRDLAAQETQYF. The whole variable domain, filled in from reference TRBV15 and TRBJ2-5, reads DAMVIQNPRYQVTQFGKPVTLSCSQTLNHNVMYWYQQKSSQAPKLLFHYYDKDFNNEADTPDNFQSRRPNTSFCFLDIRSPGLGDTAMYLCATSRDLAAQETQYFGPGTRLLVL.